This entry is about one TCR beta chain. This specimen comes from a study of blood T cell repertoires in COVID-19. Across the study: From T cells, B-cell-depleted T cells, or PBMCs came the material, which was cDNA or gDNA.

In the original analysis: Nucleated cell counts were estimated from reference gene primer amplification. Only in-frame clones appear in the TCRdb table, and some are missing; sequencing was by immunoSEQ multiplex PCR. V and J calls plus clone size are reproduced from that table; the DNA served to infer D and trimming. The repertoire holds tens of thousands of clones, with approximately 88% as singletons. Trimming shortened V by 6 bases and J by 5 bases, and 19 bases separated the two germline ends. Germline values: CDR1 KGHSH, CDR2 LQKENI. The CDR3 is made up of 15 amino acids. The sequence derives from a man between 65 and 85 years old with acute or convalescent COVID-19. The V and J genes are TRBV18 and TRBJ1-2; maybe TRBD1 (6 bases). The sequenced sample consisted of peripheral blood. The CDR3 DNA is TGTGCCAGCTCCACCAAAGAAGGGCAGGGGTATGGCTACACCTTC. It is translated as CASSTKEGQGYGYTF.